The present TCR beta chain was sequenced within a study of control samples from healthy donors and cancer patients. CDR1 is MNHEY and CDR2 is SVGEGT in the germline V gene. The CDR3 has 13 residues. The junction had 2 bases not matched to a gene; V was cut back by 2 bases and J by 11 bases. Measured with immunoSEQ multiplex PCR; TCRdb has only the in-frame clones, and not every one. The repertoire consists of approximately 150,000 clones, with 89% occurring once and the leading ten covering over 4.5%. The sample was blood. The genes are TRBV6-2 or TRBV6-3 and TRBJ2-4, with TRBD2 matching over 11 bases. This receptor was taken from a man aged 30-40 years in good health. The CDR3 bases are TGTGCCAGCAGTTACGCGGGACTAGCGGTTCAGTACTTC. Protein: CASSYAGLAVQYF.